Below are 2 T cell receptor beta chains sequenced from a single sample in a study of T cell repertoires in cytomegalovirus infection. MiXCR, applied by TCRdb to the reads, yields one record per CDR3 protein. Of some 680,000 distinct CDR3 sequences listed, 35% to 40% are singletons. The specimen was PBMCs. The receptors come from a human donor in good health (CMV status not recorded). Some clones in this sample may be carry-over from other donors' samples.

The chain carries TRBV20-1 and TRBJ1-4, with no clear D. The V and J ends lost 8 bases and 5 bases respectively, with 15 bases between them. Germline V gives CDR1 DFQATT, CDR2 SNEGSKA (reference sequence). The CDR3 is 13 residues long. CDR3 sequence reads: CSTPDGWNEKLFF. The DNA of the CDR3 is TGCAGTACGCCGGACGGCTGGAATGAAAAACTGTTTTTT.

In its sample, this clonotype was seen a few times. This chain joins TRBV12-3 or TRBV12-4 and TRBJ2-7; maybe TRBD2 (5 bases). The V end lost 1 base, the J end lost 1 base, and 26 bases lay between the germline ends. The CDR3 sequence is 20 residues long. The CDR3 here is CASSLGLRGTGGGRSYEQYF. CDR3 bases: TGTGCCAGCAGTTTAGGCCTTCGCGGAACCGGAGGTGGTAGGTCCTACGAGCAGTACTTC.